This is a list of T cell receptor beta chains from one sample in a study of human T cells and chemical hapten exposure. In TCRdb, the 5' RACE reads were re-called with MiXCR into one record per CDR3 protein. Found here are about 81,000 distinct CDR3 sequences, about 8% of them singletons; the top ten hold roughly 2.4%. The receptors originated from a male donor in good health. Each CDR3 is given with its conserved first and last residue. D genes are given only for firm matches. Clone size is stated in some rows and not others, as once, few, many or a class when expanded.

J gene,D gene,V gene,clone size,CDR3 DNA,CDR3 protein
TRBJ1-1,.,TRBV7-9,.,TGTGCCAGCAGCTTAGCCCAGGGAGTCCCTAACACTGAAGCTTTCTTT,CASSLAQGVPNTEAFF
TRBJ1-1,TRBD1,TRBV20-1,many,TGCAGTGTAGGGACAGGTGAAATTGAAGCTTTCTTT,CSVGTGEIEAFF
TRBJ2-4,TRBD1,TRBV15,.,TGTGCCACCAGCAGAACCCGACAGGGAGACATTCAGTACTTC,CATSRTRQGDIQYF
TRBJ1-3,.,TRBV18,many,TGTGCCAGCTCACCACCGGGATCTGGAAACACCATATATTTT,CASSPPGSGNTIYF
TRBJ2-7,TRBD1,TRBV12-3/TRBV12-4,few,TGTGCCAGCAGTTTAGGGGACAGGGGGCTCCACGACGAGCAGTACTTC,CASSLGDRGLHDEQYF
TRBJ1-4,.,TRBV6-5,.,TGTGCCAGCCGGGACGCAACTAATGAAAAACTGTTTTTT,CASRDATNEKLFF
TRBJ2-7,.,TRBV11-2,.,TGTGCCAGCAGCCGGACAGCTACCTACGAGCAGTACTTC,CASSRTATYEQYF
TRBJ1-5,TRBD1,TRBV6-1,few,TGTGCCAGCAGTCCGACAGGGGGGGGAAGCAATCAGCCCCAGCATTTT,CASSPTGGGSNQPQHF
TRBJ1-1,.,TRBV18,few,TGTGCCAGCTCACCACCGAATCAGGAAGCTTTCTTT,CASSPPNQEAFF
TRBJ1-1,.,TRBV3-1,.,TGTGCCAGCTGCTCTCCGGGGCAGACAAGCACTGAAGCTTTCTTT,CASCSPGQTSTEAFF
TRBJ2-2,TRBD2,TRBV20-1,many,TGCAGTGCTAGGAGGGCTAGCGGAAGACTCACCGGGGAGCTGTTTTTT,CSARRASGRLTGELFF
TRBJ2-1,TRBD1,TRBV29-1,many,TGCAGCAGTATCGTAGGACAGGGGACATTAAGCTCCTACAATGAGCAGTTCTTC,CSSIVGQGTLSSYNEQFF
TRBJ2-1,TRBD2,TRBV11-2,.,TGTTCCAGCAGCTCCGGGCGGGGGGGGCCGTTCTTC,CSSSSGRGGPFF
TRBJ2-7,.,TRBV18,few,TGTGCCAGCTCCCAAGGGCCCCTAGCAAGCTCCTACGAGCAGTACTTC,CASSQGPLASSYEQYF
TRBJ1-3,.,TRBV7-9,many,TGTGCCAGCAGCAGGACAGACTCTGGAAACACCATATATTTT,CASSRTDSGNTIYF
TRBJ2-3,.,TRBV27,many,TGTGCCAGCAGCTACAGGGCAACAGATACGCAGTATTTT,CASSYRATDTQYF
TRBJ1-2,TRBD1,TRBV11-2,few,TGTGCCAGCAGACGTCCCGGGACAGGGGGCGTCGATGGCTACACCTTC,CASRRPGTGGVDGYTF
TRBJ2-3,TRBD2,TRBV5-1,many,TGCGCCAGCAGCTTGAAGGCGGGAGGATCCCCAGATACGCAGTATTTT,CASSLKAGGSPDTQYF
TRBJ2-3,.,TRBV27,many,TGTGCCAGCAGTTTATGGCCGGGGTTAACGGCAGATACGCAGTATTTT,CASSLWPGLTADTQYF
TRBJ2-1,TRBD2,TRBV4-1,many,TGCGCCAGCAGCCAAGGTCCGGGAGGGGGTTACAATGAGCAGTTCTTC,CASSQGPGGGYNEQFF
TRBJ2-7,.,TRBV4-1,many,TGCGCCAGCAGCCAAGAGATATGGGGGTTCTCCTACGAGCAGTACTTC,CASSQEIWGFSYEQYF
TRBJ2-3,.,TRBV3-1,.,TGTGCCAGCAGCGACGAGGCGCATACGCAGTATTTT,CASSDEAHTQYF
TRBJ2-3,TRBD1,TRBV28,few,TGTGCCAGCAGCGAACACAGGGGGCCAGATACGCAGTATTTT,CASSEHRGPDTQYF
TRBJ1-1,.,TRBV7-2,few,TGTGCCAGCAGCTTAGTCTGGACTGAAGCTTTCTTT,CASSLVWTEAFF
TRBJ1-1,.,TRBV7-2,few,TGTGCCAGCAGTCCGGATGCCACTGAAGCTTTCTTT,CASSPDATEAFF
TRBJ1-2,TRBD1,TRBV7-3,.,TGTGCCAGCAGCTTTAGACAGGGGGATGGCTACACCTTC,CASSFRQGDGYTF
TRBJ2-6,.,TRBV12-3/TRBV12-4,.,TGTGCCAGCAGTTCCCCGCCAGGGGTAGGAACTGGGGCCAACGTCCTGACTTTC,CASSSPPGVGTGANVLTF
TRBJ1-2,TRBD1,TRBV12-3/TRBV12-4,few,TGTGCCAGCAGTTCCCGGGACAGGGATCATGGCTACACCTTC,CASSSRDRDHGYTF
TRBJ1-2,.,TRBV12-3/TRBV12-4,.,TGTGCCAGCAGTTTACTAGGGGGTGGTGGCTACACCTTC,CASSLLGGGGYTF
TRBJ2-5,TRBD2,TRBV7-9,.,TGTGCCAGCAGCTTACAGACTAGCGGGAGCAGAGAGACCCAGTACTTC,CASSLQTSGSRETQYF
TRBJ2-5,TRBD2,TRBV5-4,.,TGTGCCAGCAGCTTGGCTAGCGGGGGAGGCGAGACCCAGTACTTC,CASSLASGGGETQYF
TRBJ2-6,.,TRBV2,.,TGTGCCAGCAGTCTCAAAACGGGTGGGGCCAACGTCCTGACTTTC,CASSLKTGGANVLTF
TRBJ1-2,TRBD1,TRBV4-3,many,TGCGCCAGCAGCCCTTCGACAGGGGACTATGGCTACACCTTC,CASSPSTGDYGYTF
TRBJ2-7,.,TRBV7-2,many,TGTGCCAGCAGCCCAGGACCGCAGTACGAGCAGTACTTC,CASSPGPQYEQYF
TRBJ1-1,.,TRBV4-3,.,TGCGCCAGCAGCCAAGATGGGGGTGGGGGGAGGCCCACTGAAGCTTTCTTT,CASSQDGGGGRPTEAFF
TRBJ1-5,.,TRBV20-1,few,TGCAGTGCTAGAGATCCGGGTTTAAGCAATCAGCCCCAGCATTTT,CSARDPGLSNQPQHF
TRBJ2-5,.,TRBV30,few,TGTGCCTGGAGTCTAGGACAGTTCCAAGAGACCCAGTACTTC,CAWSLGQFQETQYF
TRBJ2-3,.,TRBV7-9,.,TGTGCCAGCAGCTTAGCCGGGAGTGGTACAGATACGCAGTATTTT,CASSLAGSGTDTQYF
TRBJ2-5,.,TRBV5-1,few,TGCGCCAGCAGCTTGGTCCAGGGGGAGACCCAGTACTTC,CASSLVQGETQYF
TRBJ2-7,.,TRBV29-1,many,TGCAGCGTTGAAGACGGCGTCTACGAGCAGTACTTC,CSVEDGVYEQYF
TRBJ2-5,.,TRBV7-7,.,TGTGCCAGCAGCCCGGACTTGGAGACCCAGTACTTC,CASSPDLETQYF
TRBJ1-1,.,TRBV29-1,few,TGCAGCGTGAGGGGGGTGACTGAAGCTTTCTTT,CSVRGVTEAFF
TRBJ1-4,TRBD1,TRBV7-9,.,TGTGCCAGCAGCCCCCGGACAGGTTTCAATGAAAAACTGTTTTTT,CASSPRTGFNEKLFF
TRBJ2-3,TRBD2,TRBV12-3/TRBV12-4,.,TGTGCCAGCAGTCCAACTAGCGGGGGATTCACAGATACGCAGTATTTT,CASSPTSGGFTDTQYF
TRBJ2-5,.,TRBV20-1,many,TGCAGTGCTAGGGCGGCACAGGGCGAGACCCAGTACTTC,CSARAAQGETQYF
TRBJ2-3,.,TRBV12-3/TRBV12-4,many,TGTGCCAGCGCCGAGGACAGCACAGATACGCAGTATTTT,CASAEDSTDTQYF
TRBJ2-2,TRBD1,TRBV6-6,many,TGTGCCAGCAGTTCGACAGGGGAAAGGCCCGGGGAGCTGTTTTTT,CASSSTGERPGELFF
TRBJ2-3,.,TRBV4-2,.,TGTGTCAGCAGCCCGCAGGGGTATAACACAGATACGCAGTATTTT,CVSSPQGYNTDTQYF
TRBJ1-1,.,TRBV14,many,TGTGCCAGCAGCCAAGATGCGGGGAACATGAACACTGAAGCTTTCTTT,CASSQDAGNMNTEAFF
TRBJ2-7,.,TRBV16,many,TGTGCCAGCAGCCAACGAGAAGGTGCCTACGAGCAGTACTTC,CASSQREGAYEQYF
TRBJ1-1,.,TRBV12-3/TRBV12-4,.,TGTGCCAGCAGCCATGGACCTAACACTGAAGCTTTCTTT,CASSHGPNTEAFF
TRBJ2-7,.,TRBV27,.,TGTGCCAGCAGTGCCCGAATAGAGGGGCCGGAGGTCGAGCAGTACTTC,CASSARIEGPEVEQYF
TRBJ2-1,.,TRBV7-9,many,TGTGCCAGCAGCTTAGATGCTGGGAACAATGAGCAGTTCTTC,CASSLDAGNNEQFF